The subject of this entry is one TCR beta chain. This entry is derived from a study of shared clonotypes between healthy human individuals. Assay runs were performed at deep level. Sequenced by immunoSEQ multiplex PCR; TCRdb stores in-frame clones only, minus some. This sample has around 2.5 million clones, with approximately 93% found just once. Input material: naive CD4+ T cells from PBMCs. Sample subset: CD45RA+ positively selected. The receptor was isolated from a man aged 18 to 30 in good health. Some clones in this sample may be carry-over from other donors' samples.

CDR3 in amino acids: CASSDPGTDTQYF. CDR3 coding DNA: TGTGCCAGCAGCGATCCAGGCACAGATACGCAGTATTTT. The gene calls are TRBV9 and TRBJ2-3; D gene ambiguous. Germline CDR1 reads SGDLS; CDR2 reads YYNGEE. This CDR3 spans 13 amino acids. Trimming shortened V by 3 bases and J by 1 base, and 6 bases separated the two germline ends.